The T cell receptor beta chain under discussion was sequenced for a study of T cells after posttransplantation cyclophosphamide. Study conclusions and caveats: Donor-recipient repertoire similarity was low at 1-2 months, rising over year one. TRB overlap between skin or GI tissue T cells and blood was limited.

Busulfan-fludarabine conditioning, marrow transplant, and cyclophosphamide on days +3 and +4 were administered. Measured with immunoSEQ multiplex PCR; TCRdb has only the in-frame clones, and not every one. This table has 3,500 to 5,500 clones, roughly 80% appearing once. V was shortened by 1 base and J by 0 bases, with 11 bases between the two germline ends. This CDR3 is 16 amino acids long. Germline V CDR1 and CDR2: SGHRS, YFSETQ. Points on this clone: Its cognate antigen is unknown.

The sequenced sample was PBMCs, obtained 86 days after allogeneic stem cell transplant with posttransplant cyclophosphamide. This receptor was taken from a male patient aged 50 to 59 who received an allogeneic stem cell transplant from an unrelated donor, was CMV-positive, and had acute GVHD only. Some T cells may trace back to the graft donor. This chain links TRBV5-1 with TRBJ2-1; D gene uncertain. In nucleotides, the CDR3 is TGCGCCAGCAGCTTGTTAGCCGATAGCTCCTACAATGAGCAGTTCTTC. It specifies CASSLLADSSYNEQFF.